This T cell receptor beta chain is from a study of shared clonotypes between healthy human individuals. All donors were healthy HIV-negative adults lacking recent acute infections or vaccinations. The repertoire was sequenced with immunoSEQ multiplex PCR; TCRdb's copy has only in-frame clones and lacks some. Of a few hundred thousand clones listed, 60% to 80% are singletons. The TCR originated in a woman aged 35 to 49 in good health. Some clones in this sample may be carry-over from other donors' samples. The sample taken for sequencing was PBMCs.

CDR3 loop: CASSFSGSADTQYF. The CDR3 DNA sequence: TGTGCCAGCAGCTTTAGCGGGAGTGCAGATACGCAGTATTTT. V is TRBV7-9 and J is TRBJ2-3; 9 bases are shared with TRBD2. CDR1 and CDR2 from the germline V gene are SEHNR and FQNEAQ (reference sequence). J was trimmed by 4 bases and V by 3 bases; bases with no gene match: 2. The length of the CDR3 is 14 residues.